These T cell receptor beta chains were read from a single sample in a study of blood T cells in healthy people across ages. Each CDR3 protein gets one entry after TCRdb re-called the 5' RACE reads with MiXCR. The sample carries some 1.5 million distinct CDR3 sequences, approximately 28% recorded once. The sequenced sample consisted of blood. These receptor sequences come from a woman in her thirties in good health. Each CDR3 is given with its conserved first and last residue. The D gene is left open where the match is weak. Rows give clone size only sometimes, using once, few, many, or a class for an expanded clone.

D,J,size,V,DNA,CDR3
TRBD1,TRBJ2-1,many,TRBV12-3/TRBV12-4,TGTGCCAGCAGGCAGGACAGGGGGCGGAATGAGCAGTTCTTC,CASRQDRGRNEQFF
TRBD1,TRBJ2-7,-,TRBV5-5,TGTGCCAGCCGGGTCGGGACAGGGATCTACGAGCAGTACTTC,CASRVGTGIYEQYF
-,TRBJ2-3,-,TRBV9,TGTGCCAGCAGTCCCGGGACCCCGCCGGGTACGCAGTATTTT,CASSPGTPPGTQYF
-,TRBJ2-1,-,TRBV27,TGTGCCAGCAGTAACCAAGAGACCCAGTTCTTC,CASSNQETQFF
-,TRBJ2-1,-,TRBV9,TGTGCCAGCAGCGTAGATGTGGGCCGAGGGCAGTTCTTC,CASSVDVGRGQFF
TRBD2,TRBJ2-7,-,TRBV20-1,TGCAGTGCTCCCAATCCACTTAGCGGGATCGGCACCTACGAGCAGTACTTC,CSAPNPLSGIGTYEQYF
-,TRBJ2-5,few,TRBV24-1,TGTGCCACCAGTGTCGGCGGTAGAGAAGAGACCCAGTACTTC,CATSVGGREETQYF
TRBD1,TRBJ2-2,few,TRBV18,TGTGCCAGCTCACCAGATCATGCAGGGGGCCGAAGCGGGGAGCTGTTTTTT,CASSPDHAGGRSGELFF
-,TRBJ1-5,-,TRBV28,TGTGCCAGCCAGCAGGGTCCGACTCAGCCCCAGCATTTT,CASQQGPTQPQHF
TRBD2,TRBJ2-3,-,TRBV20-1,TGCAGTGCTAGAGATACAGAGCGGGAGGGCACAGATACGCAGTATTTT,CSARDTEREGTDTQYF
-,TRBJ2-5,many,TRBV3-1,TGTGCCAGCAGGCTAGGAGTCTTGGAGACCCAGTACTTC,CASRLGVLETQYF
TRBD1,TRBJ1-4,few,TRBV25-1,TGTGCCAGCAGTTCTCGTTCACAGGGGGATGAAAAACTGTTTTTT,CASSSRSQGDEKLFF
-,TRBJ2-7,few,TRBV6-6,TGTGCCGGCAGTTCTTCAGCCTTCTACGAGCAGTACTTC,CAGSSSAFYEQYF
-,TRBJ1-3,-,TRBV7-2,TGTGCCAGCAGCTCCTCGGGCTATGGAAACACCATATATTTT,CASSSSGYGNTIYF
-,TRBJ1-2,few,TRBV25-1,TGTGCCAGCAGTGAATCTGAGGGCTACACCTTC,CASSESEGYTF
-,TRBJ1-2,-,TRBV30,TGTGCCTGGAGTGTTCTCCTGGGCTATGGCTACACCTTC,CAWSVLLGYGYTF
TRBD1,TRBJ1-5,few,TRBV7-2,TGTGCCAGCACCCCGACAGGGGTACGCAATCAGCCCCAGCATTTT,CASTPTGVRNQPQHF
-,TRBJ1-5,few,TRBV2,TGTGCCAGCAGGGAGGGAGCTAGGGCGGGCAATCAGCCCCAGCATTTT,CASREGARAGNQPQHF
-,TRBJ2-7,many,TRBV20-1,TGCAGTGCTAGAGATCAGGGCTCCCCCTACGAGCAGTACTTC,CSARDQGSPYEQYF
TRBD1,TRBJ2-7,many,TRBV2,TGTGCCAGCCGGGACAGCTCCTACGAGCAGTACTTC,CASRDSSYEQYF
-,TRBJ2-3,-,TRBV27,TGTGCCAGCAGTTCTACAGGGGCGGGAGGCGCAGATACGCAGTATTTT,CASSSTGAGGADTQYF
TRBD1,TRBJ2-3,-,TRBV12-3/TRBV12-4,TGTGCCAGCGCCAGTAGGGGGCGAACAGATGCGCAGTATTTT,CASASRGRTDAQYF
-,TRBJ2-1,-,TRBV11-2,TGTGCCAGCAGCTTCGGTGGGATGACGAGTGAGCAGTTCTTC,CASSFGGMTSEQFF
-,TRBJ2-3,many,TRBV7-9,TGTGCCAGCCGCCTTGGGAACACAGATACGCAGTATTTT,CASRLGNTDTQYF
-,TRBJ1-2,-,TRBV6-5,TGTGCCAGCAGTTACTCTTTACGGGGTGAGGGAGGCTACACCTTC,CASSYSLRGEGGYTF
TRBD2,TRBJ2-1,-,TRBV7-2,TGTGCCAGCAGTCAGAGGGGGCTAGCGGGAGGGAAGCAGTTCTTC,CASSQRGLAGGKQFF
-,TRBJ1-1,few,TRBV28,TGTGCCAGCAGTTTTGGGGGAATAAACACTGAAGCTTTCTTT,CASSFGGINTEAFF
-,TRBJ2-7,few,TRBV5-6,TGTGCCAGCAGCTGGGGGGGGCAGGGGCTCTACGAGCAGTACTTC,CASSWGGQGLYEQYF
-,TRBJ1-5,-,TRBV6-1,TGTGCCAGCAGTGAAGAGAAGTATCAGCCCCAGCATTTT,CASSEEKYQPQHF
-,TRBJ2-2,few,TRBV18,TGTGCCAGCTCCCATGACAGGACCGGGGAGCTGTTTTTT,CASSHDRTGELFF
-,TRBJ2-5,-,TRBV7-3,TGTGCCAGCAGCTTAACGGCGGGGGCCTACCAAGAGACCCAGTACTTC,CASSLTAGAYQETQYF
TRBD2,TRBJ2-3,many,TRBV20-1,TGCAGTGCCAGACTAGCGGCAAACACAGATACGCAGTATTTT,CSARLAANTDTQYF
TRBD1,TRBJ1-4,few,TRBV6-6,TGTGCCAGCAGTGACACAGGGGGAGAAAAACTGTTTTTT,CASSDTGGEKLFF
-,TRBJ1-5,few,TRBV7-8,TGTGCCAGCAGCTATTCGTGGGGGAGCGGTCAGCCCCAGCATTTT,CASSYSWGSGQPQHF
TRBD2,TRBJ2-3,few,TRBV20-1,TGCAGTGCTATTAAGGGACTAGCGGGTTTAAATACGCAGTATTTT,CSAIKGLAGLNTQYF
-,TRBJ2-1,many,TRBV20-1,TGCAGTGCTATGCCGGAAATTGGCAATGAGCAGTTCTTC,CSAMPEIGNEQFF
-,TRBJ2-7,few,TRBV9,TGTGCCAGCAGCGTAGACTCTAGTCTCCCCTACGAGCAGTACTTC,CASSVDSSLPYEQYF
TRBD1,TRBJ2-7,many,TRBV10-2,TGCGCCAGCCACGGACAGGCTGACGAGCAGTACTTC,CASHGQADEQYF
TRBD1,TRBJ2-5,many,TRBV29-1,TGCAGCGTTGAAACCGGGACAGGGAACGCGCAGTACTTC,CSVETGTGNAQYF
-,TRBJ1-6,-,TRBV12-3/TRBV12-4,TGTGCCAGCAGTCCCCGACGAAGCAAGGGAAATTCACCCCTCCACTTT,CASSPRRSKGNSPLHF
-,TRBJ2-3,many,TRBV10-2,TGCGCCAGCAGGCTAGCGGATACGCAGTATTTT,CASRLADTQYF
-,TRBJ2-5,few,TRBV5-1,TGCGCCAGCAGCTCGAATGGTATGAGCGAGAAGTACTTC,CASSSNGMSEKYF
-,TRBJ2-1,-,TRBV21-1,TGTGCCAGCAGCAAAGCGAGGCCCAGGGAGAGGAGCTCCTACAATGAGCAGTTCTTC,CASSKARPRERSSYNEQFF
-,TRBJ2-1,-,TRBV2,TGTGCCAGCATCTATGGGGGAAGCTCCTACAATGAGCAGTTCTTC,CASIYGGSSYNEQFF
-,TRBJ2-7,few,TRBV28,TGTGCCACCCTAAGGGGTGGGGCAGTATCCTACGAGCAGTACTTC,CATLRGGAVSYEQYF
-,TRBJ2-7,many,TRBV28,TGTGCCAGCAGCTACAGGGTCGTGGGGTCCGAGCAGTACTTC,CASSYRVVGSEQYF
-,TRBJ2-1,few,TRBV7-6,TGTGCCAGCAGCTTAGGTCAGGGAAACACCTACGAGCAGTTCTTC,CASSLGQGNTYEQFF
TRBD2,TRBJ2-1,-,TRBV2,TGTGCCAGCAGTGAATGGGGACTAGCGGGGGATGAGCAGTTCTTC,CASSEWGLAGDEQFF
-,TRBJ2-7,-,TRBV7-9,TGTGCCAGCAGCCCGGCTGTGGGGATACAGCAGTACTTC,CASSPAVGIQQYF
-,TRBJ2-1,-,TRBV10-2,TGCGCCAGCACCCCAACTTCCTACAATGAGCAGTTCTTC,CASTPTSYNEQFF
-,TRBJ1-1,few,TRBV20-1,TGCAGTGCTAGAGATCTGAAGGGAGGCTCTGAAGCTTTCTTT,CSARDLKGGSEAFF
-,TRBJ2-7,few,TRBV4-1,TGCGCCAGCAGTCTTAACGAGGGGAGTACCTACGAGCAGTACTTC,CASSLNEGSTYEQYF
-,TRBJ2-5,-,TRBV21-1,TGTGCCAGCAGCACCAATCTACTAGCGGAGCGGGTGACCCAGTACTTC,CASSTNLLAERVTQYF
TRBD1,TRBJ1-6,-,TRBV6-6,TGTGCCAGCACCGTGGACAGGGGAGCCTATAATTCACCCCTCCACTTT,CASTVDRGAYNSPLHF
TRBD2,TRBJ2-1,many,TRBV20-1,TGCAGTGCTGGGACCGGGACTAGGGACAATGAGCAGTTCTTC,CSAGTGTRDNEQFF